The 27 T cell receptor beta chains below all came from one sample that was sequenced in a study of blood T cell repertoires in COVID-19 (TCRdb year 2020). Receptor libraries were prepared by the immunoSEQ multiplex PCR assay. What TCRdb holds here is the immuneACCESS table cut down to in-frame rearrangements. Part of the clones is not present; checked against another copy, under half of the missing clones reflect an unresolved V gene, and the others are unexplained. The sample yields about 33,000 clones; about 88% were counted once. About 2.3% of the sample is held by the ten biggest clonotypes. The sequenced sample was peripheral blood. All receptors come from a human donor in a cohort sampled during active COVID-19.

CDR3 sequence: CASGLARQGVETQYF. CDR3 in DNA: TGTGCTAGTGGTTTGGCCCGACAGGGCGTGGAGACCCAGTACTTC. The chain employs TRBV12-5 and TRBJ2-5; TRBD1 aligns across 7 bases. Per germline, CDR1 LGHNT and CDR2 FRNRAP. V shed 1 base, J shed 5 bases, and the junction held 7 bases outside the gene matches. This CDR3 comprises 15 residues.

The chain joins TRBV3-1 (or the pseudogene TRBV3-2) to TRBJ2-7; D unclear. The CDR3 covers 12 residues. Germline CDR1 and CDR2: LGHDT and YNNKEL (reference sequence). The ends were cut back, 1 base at V and 7 bases at J, with 8 bases in the middle. The CDR3 spells CASSQVVGEQYF. The CDR3 DNA reads as TGTGCCAGCAGCCAAGTGGTCGGGGAGCAGTACTTC.

This chain links TRBV7-9 with TRBJ1-4; TRBD1 might be the D (6 bases). CDR1 is SEHNR and CDR2 is FQNEAQ in the germline V gene (reference sequence). CDR3 size: 17 residues. Between the trimmed V and J ends, which lost 4 bases and 0 bases, there was a span of 15 bases. The CDR3 sequence: CASSSGAGVATNEKLFF. The CDR3 nucleotides are TGTGCCAGCAGCTCCGGGGCAGGGGTTGCAACTAATGAAAAACTGTTTTTT.

The J gene is TRBJ2-7, the V gene TRBV3-1 (or the pseudogene TRBV3-2), with a weak D call TRBD2 (5 bases). V lost 1 base and J 2 bases, leaving 12 bases between the germline ends. From germline, CDR1 is LGHDT and CDR2 YNNKEL (reference sequence). The CDR3 spans 15 residues. The CDR3 reads CASSQVSLATYEQYF. CDR3 sequence (DNA): TGTGCCAGCAGCCAAGTTTCCCTAGCAACCTACGAGCAGTACTTC.

V gene TRBV15 combines with J gene TRBJ2-1; weak D call: TRBD1 (5 bases). The germline V and J ends were trimmed by 0 bases and 5 bases, with 8 bases remaining between them. The CDR3 spans 14 residues. Germline values: CDR1 LNHNV, CDR2 YYDKDF (reference sequence). CDR3 in DNA: TGTGCCACCAGCAGAGATGGCAGGGACAATGAGCAGTTCTTC. Translating gives CATSRDGRDNEQFF.

J is TRBJ2-7 and V is TRBV11-3, with 7 bases that match TRBD1. V shed 1 base, J shed 5 bases, and the junction held 2 bases outside the gene matches. Germline V CDR1 and CDR2: SGHNT, YENEEA. The CDR3 has 13 residues. The CDR3 DNA sequence: TGTGCCAGCAGCTTAGGCGACAGGGACGAGCAGTACTTC. Residues: CASSLGDRDEQYF.

This clone has only one observation. The chain employs TRBV7-9 and TRBJ2-4; 10 nucleotides line up with TRBD1. J gave up 0 bases and V 1 base, and 3 bases lay outside the gene matches. Germline V gives CDR1 SEHNR, CDR2 FQNEAQ (reference sequence). The CDR3 totals 17 residues. CDR3 bases: TGTGCCAGCAGCTTAGAAGGGACAGGGGTAGCCAAAAACATTCAGTACTTC. Translated, it gives CASSLEGTGVAKNIQYF. The complete variable domain, with remaining parts taken from reference TRBV7-9 and TRBJ2-4, reads DTGVSQNPRHKITKRGQNVTFRCDPISEHNRLYWYRQTLGQGPEFLTYFQNEAQLEKSRLLSDRFSAERPKGSFSTLEIQRTEQGDSAMYLCASSLEGTGVAKNIQYFGAGTRLSVL.

This sequence joins TRBV11-2 and TRBJ2-1, with TRBD1 matching 8 bases. The V gene end was trimmed by 1 base and the J gene end by 2 bases; junction bases not matched to a gene: 10. From germline, CDR1 is SGHAT and CDR2 FQNNGV. The CDR3 contains 18 residues. CDR3 in amino acids: CASSLAITGTGAYNEQFF. Here the CDR3 DNA reads TGTGCCAGCAGCTTAGCTATAACCGGGACAGGAGCCTACAATGAGCAGTTCTTC.

This CDR3 is CATSDPQGGGYNEQFF. The CDR3 DNA reads as TGTGCCACCAGTGACCCCCAGGGAGGAGGGTACAATGAGCAGTTCTTC. The chain couples TRBV24-1 to TRBJ2-1; maybe TRBD2 (6 bases). V gave up 4 bases and J gave up 4 bases, with 16 bases separating them. CDR1 and CDR2 from the germline V gene are KGHDR and SFDVKD. This CDR3 spans 16 amino acids.

This clone was seen only once. The V and J genes are TRBV5-4 and TRBJ2-1, with a tentative D call TRBD2 (7 bases). The V end was cut by 2 bases, the J end by 9 bases, with 15 bases between. From germline, CDR1 is SGHNT and CDR2 YYREEE (reference sequence). The CDR3 sequence is 14 residues long. CDR3 DNA: TGTGCCAGCAGCTTTACGGGGGGCCTCAGTGAGCAGTTCTTC. Protein product: CASSFTGGLSEQFF.

This chain uses TRBV6-5 with TRBJ1-1; no firm D call. The CDR3 totals 15 residues. V lost 0 bases and J 3 bases, leaving 11 bases between the germline ends. Germline lookup yields CDR1 MNHEY and CDR2 SVGAGI. DNA for the CDR3: TGTGCCAGCAGTTACTCCTGGGGAGGACACACTGAAGCTTTCTTT. Protein: CASSYSWGGHTEAFF.

This chain connects TRBV5-4 to TRBJ1-2; 8 positions agree with TRBD1. CDR1 and CDR2 (germline): SGHNT, YYREEE (reference sequence). This CDR3 region has 15 residues. V lost 0 bases to trimming and J lost 4 bases; unmatched junction nucleotides: 5. DNA of the CDR3: TGTGCCAGCAGCTTGGAGGCAGGGGGCGGCTATGGCTACACCTTC. This translates into CASSLEAGGGYGYTF.

The chain uses TRBV7-2 and TRBJ2-7, with TRBD1 matching 9 bases. The CDR3 contains 15 residues. Germline V lookup: CDR1 SGHTA, CDR2 FQGNSA. J lost 3 bases, V lost 1 base, and 4 bases had no gene match. The CDR3, as DNA: TGTGCCAGCAGCTTAGTGGGACAGGGTCGCTACGAGCAGTACTTC. Amino acid sequence: CASSLVGQGRYEQYF.

This chain joins TRBV2 and TRBJ1-5; D is unresolved. The V end was cut by 6 bases, the J end by 2 bases, with 11 bases between. The CDR3 is 14 residues long. Germline assignment: CDR1 SNHLY and CDR2 FYNNEI. The CDR3 nucleotides are TGTGCCAGCAGCCTTAATAGTGGCAATCAGCCCCAGCATTTT. Translated: CASSLNSGNQPQHF.

The chain has TRBV6-5 and TRBJ2-1, with D possibly matching TRBD1 (5 bases). V shed 7 bases and J shed 0 bases, with 13 bases lying between them. The CDR3 sequence is 15 residues long. Germline V gene lookup returns CDR1 MNHEY and CDR2 SVGAGI. The CDR3 loop reads CASTPDISSYNEQFF. The CDR3 region has the DNA TGTGCCAGCACCCCGGACATTAGCTCCTACAATGAGCAGTTCTTC.

The chain is built from TRBV4-2 and TRBJ1-2; D gene ambiguous. Trimming removed 2 bases from V and 0 bases from J, with 4 bases in between. Looked up from germline, CDR1 is LGHNA and CDR2 is YNFKEQ. The CDR3 has 13 amino acids. CDR3 protein: CASSQRANYGYTF. CDR3 bases: TGTGCCAGCAGCCAACGAGCTAACTATGGCTACACCTTC.

V usage is TRBV19 and J usage is TRBJ1-1; 8 bases line up with TRBD1. The CDR3 is made up of 14 amino acids. CDR1 is LNHDA, CDR2 SQIVND, per germline (reference sequence). V shed 7 bases and J 1 base; nucleotides not matched to a gene: 5. The CDR3 is CASNPTGANTEAFF. The CDR3 DNA sequence: TGTGCCAGTAATCCGACAGGGGCGAACACTGAAGCTTTCTTT.

This clone was seen once. The J gene is TRBJ2-7, the V gene TRBV28; the D gene is possibly TRBD2 (5 bases). This CDR3 has 13 amino acids. The V gene lost 5 bases and the J gene lost 2 bases, with 10 bases spanning the gap. CDR1 and CDR2 from the germline V gene are MDHEN and SYDVKM. In DNA, the CDR3 is TGTGCCAGCAGTCTGGACGGGGCCTACGAGCAGTACTTC. The encoded protein is CASSLDGAYEQYF.

This chain uses TRBV4-2 with TRBJ2-5; TRBD2 agrees at 13 bases. J lost 4 bases, V lost 5 bases, and 4 bases had no gene match. This CDR3 has 15 residues. Germline values: CDR1 LGHNA, CDR2 YNFKEQ. The CDR3 DNA follows: TGTGCCAGCAGCTTAAGACTAGCGGGGGGAGAGACCCAGTACTTC. Its translation is CASSLRLAGGETQYF.

This clone was recorded a few times. This sequence joins TRBV5-1 and TRBJ2-2; a possible D gene is TRBD1 (6 bases). V shed 1 base and J shed 5 bases, with 15 bases lying between them. CDR3 length: 16 residues. The germline gives CDR1 SGHRS, CDR2 YFSETQ. The CDR3 nucleotides read TGCGCCAGCAGCTTGACCGGGACGAGGGGGACCGGGGAGCTGTTTTTT. Translated: CASSLTGTRGTGELFF.

The chain links TRBV7-8 to TRBJ2-1, with 7 nucleotides matching TRBD1. CDR1 and CDR2 (germline): SGHVS, FQNEAQ. CDR3 size: 14 residues. V shed 4 bases, J shed 6 bases, and the junction held 6 bases outside the gene matches. CDR3 sequence: CASSSLTGSNEQFF. The DNA of the CDR3 is TGTGCCAGCAGCTCACTGACAGGGTCCAATGAGCAGTTCTTC.

As DNA, the CDR3 is TGCAGTGCTAGTAGGGGGGGGGTCGGAAACACCATATATTTT. Translated: CSASRGGVGNTIYF. This chain links TRBV20-1 with TRBJ1-3; D possibly corresponds to TRBD1 (6 bases). The CDR3 consists of 14 residues. Trimming left V 3 bases short and J 4 bases short, with 13 bases between. CDR1 is DFQATT, CDR2 SNEGSKA, per germline (reference sequence).

The CDR3 is CASSLLPGTGELFF. CDR3 nucleotides: TGCGCCAGCAGCTTGCTCCCAGGGACCGGGGAGCTGTTTTTT. The chain carries TRBV5-1 and TRBJ2-2; perhaps TRBD1 as D (5 bases). V dropped 1 base and J dropped 5 bases, with 9 bases sitting between them. Germline assignment: CDR1 SGHRS and CDR2 YFSETQ. The CDR3 runs to 14 residues. Full variable domain (remainder filled in from reference TRBV5-1 and TRBJ2-2): KAGVTQTPRYLIKTRGQQVTLSCSPISGHRSVSWYQQTPGQGLQFLFEYFSETQRNKGNFPGRFSGRQFSNSRSEMNVSTLELGDSALYLCASSLLPGTGELFFGEGSRLTVL.

The chain couples TRBV28 to TRBJ1-6, with a weak D call TRBD1 (6 bases). With 6 bases removed from V and 8 bases from J, the gap between germline ends came to 17 bases. The V gene's germline CDR1 is MDHEN and CDR2 SYDVKM. The CDR3 spans 15 residues. The CDR3 nucleotides are TGTGCCAGCAGCGTAATCCAGGGGTGGGATTCACCCCTCCACTTT. Translated: CASSVIQGWDSPLHF.

The rearrangement joins TRBV27 to TRBJ2-3; maybe TRBD1 (5 bases). Germline V gene lookup returns CDR1 MNHEY and CDR2 SMNVEV (reference sequence). This CDR3 region has 14 residues. Trimming pared 4 bases from V and 1 base from J, leaving 9 bases between. The CDR3 is CASSSRAGTDTQYF. The CDR3 region has the DNA TGTGCCAGCAGTTCCAGGGCGGGCACAGATACGCAGTATTTT.

V gene TRBV27 combines with J gene TRBJ1-1; a possible D gene is TRBD1 (6 bases). The CDR3 has 18 residues. Trimming shortened V by 3 bases and J by 1 base, and 21 bases separated the two germline ends. Per the germline V gene, CDR1 is MNHEY and CDR2 is SMNVEV (reference sequence). The chain's CDR3 is CASSFGGALTTGNTEAFF. CDR3 DNA: TGTGCCAGCAGTTTTGGGGGGGCACTAACCACGGGGAACACTGAAGCTTTCTTT.

J is TRBJ2-3 and V is TRBV10-3; tentative D call: TRBD1 (6 bases). V was cut by 5 bases and J by 1 base, with 16 bases left in between. The CDR3 runs 16 residues. CDR1 and CDR2 from the germline V gene are ENHRY and SYGVKD. CDR3 amino acids: CAISRDTLLGTDTQYF. CDR3 DNA sequence: TGTGCCATCAGTCGGGACACCCTACTCGGCACAGATACGCAGTATTTT.